The rows below give T cell receptor beta chains drawn from one sample of a study of T cells expressing NK-cell markers. Reprocessing the 5' RACE reads, TCRdb reports a single entry for every CDR3 protein and omits DNA. This table holds under 600,000 distinct CDR3 sequences. Material for sequencing was blood T cells: a sorted CD56 or NKG2C T cell subset, CD4+ or CD8+ T cells, or bulk PBMC T cells (not recorded which). These receptors came from a woman aged 45-59 years in good health. Both conserved end residues are part of each CDR3. Fields, in order: V gene, CDR3 length, J gene, CDR3 protein.

>TRBV27|15|TRBJ2-4
CASSPNRAGGDIQYF
>TRBV27|19|TRBJ2-1
CASSYGLAGGPSSYNEQFF
>TRBV6-6|15|TRBJ2-6
CASSYRVGGANVLTF
>TRBV20-1|12|TRBJ2-5
CSADRDGETQYF
>TRBV6-1|14|TRBJ2-3
CAVGGLAGLDTQYF
>TRBV7-3|13|TRBJ2-5
CASSLTGLETQYF
>TRBV3-1|15|TRBJ2-5
CASSQDRGKIETQYF
>TRBV4-1|14|TRBJ1-2
CASSQPGLGYGYTF
>TRBV27|11|TRBJ1-1
CASSGFTEAFF
>TRBV6-2/TRBV6-3|16|TRBJ2-3
CASSYSPAGVSDTQYF
>TRBV12-5|13|TRBJ2-3
CASQSSKIDTQYF
>TRBV6-5|19|TRBJ2-1
CASSYSSLAGGPIYNEQFF
>TRBV12-3/TRBV12-4|14|TRBJ1-2
CASSPGTGVKGYTF
>TRBV4-1|16|TRBJ1-5
CASSQDGTGGNQPQHF
>TRBV19|14|TRBJ2-3
CASSAGQGVDTQYF
>TRBV12-3/TRBV12-4|17|TRBJ2-1
CASSLRAPRGSYNEQFF
>TRBV7-9|14|TRBJ1-4
CASSLVQPREKLFF
>TRBV29-1|13|TRBJ2-7
CSVEIGTTGEQYF
>TRBV20-1|11|TRBJ2-7
CSGGLAKEQYF
>TRBV5-6|18|TRBJ2-7
CASSFYQGLAGSSYEQYF
>TRBV5-6|15|TRBJ2-1
CASSFWGLPYNEQFF
>TRBV6-5|14|TRBJ2-1
CASSSWTENNEQFF
>TRBV10-3|13|TRBJ2-7
CATRQSLGDEQYF
>TRBV29-1|13|TRBJ2-7
CSVESGKTYEQYF
>TRBV30|13|TRBJ2-5
CAWSVQGEETQYF
>TRBV20-1|16|TRBJ2-1
CSASVPSGRHDNEQFF
>TRBV7-8|15|TRBJ1-5
CASSLVGGDNQPQHF
>TRBV7-9|15|TRBJ2-7
CASSTGTVLSYEQYF
>TRBV2|14|TRBJ2-3
CASSDASRTDTQYF
>TRBV20-1|13|TRBJ2-5
CSASQGAEETQYF
>TRBV10-3|13|TRBJ2-1
CAIASDPEGEQFF
>TRBV15|15|TRBJ2-2
CATSVPGLNTGELFF
>TRBV4-1|14|TRBJ1-1
CASSQDGNREEAFF
>TRBV10-3|16|TRBJ2-3
CAIRKVAGAGTDTQYF
>TRBV4-1|17|TRBJ2-1
CASSQDRTSVPYNEQFF
>TRBV12-3/TRBV12-4|14|TRBJ2-2
CASRTGPNTGELFF
>TRBV15|15|TRBJ2-3
CATSSAGLGRDTQYF
>TRBV12-3/TRBV12-4|19|TRBJ2-6
CASSLVFGREGSGANVLTF
>TRBV5-1|14|TRBJ2-1
CASSFSGTSGEQFF
>TRBV20-1|15|TRBJ2-1
CSAQRRSGEYNEQFF
>TRBV27|13|TRBJ2-4
CARTELAKNIQYF
>TRBV5-1|13|TRBJ2-3
CASSPQGADTQYF
>TRBV19|14|TRBJ2-1
CASSIDGSWYEQFF
>TRBV11-2|17|TRBJ2-1
CASSLHKQGKGYNEQFF
>TRBV4-1|14|TRBJ2-2
CASRPSGNTGELFF
>TRBV7-3|14|TRBJ2-1
CASSPWDTYNEQFF
>TRBV19|13|TRBJ2-5
CASQGGYGETQYF